These T cell receptor beta chains were read from a single sample in a study of blood T cells in healthy people across ages. TCRdb processed the 5' RACE reads anew with MiXCR; each CDR3 protein has one entry. Of 710,000 or so distinct CDR3 sequences listed, 32% are singletons. Sequenced: blood. These receptors all come from a woman over 75 in good health. CDR3s include the opening cysteine and the closing phenylalanine or tryptophan. The D gene is left open where the match is weak. The size of a clone is reported for some rows only, either as once, few or many, or as a class for expanded clones.

d_gene: .
v_gene: TRBV19
j_gene: TRBJ2-3
abundance: few
CDR3aa: CASSRDPGGDTQYF
CDR3nt: TGTGCCAGTAGTAGGGATCCCGGGGGAGATACGCAGTATTTT

d_gene: .
v_gene: TRBV20-1
j_gene: TRBJ1-2
abundance: .
CDR3aa: CSARDRDHYGYTF
CDR3nt: TGCAGTGCTAGAGATCGTGATCACTATGGCTACACCTTC

d_gene: .
v_gene: TRBV19
j_gene: TRBJ2-3
abundance: few
CDR3aa: CASSPLGLGTDTQYF
CDR3nt: TGTGCCAGTAGCCCCCTGGGGCTAGGCACAGATACGCAGTATTTT

d_gene: .
v_gene: TRBV5-5
j_gene: TRBJ1-1
abundance: many
CDR3aa: CASSPDVNTEAFF
CDR3nt: TGTGCCAGCAGCCCAGATGTGAACACTGAAGCTTTCTTT

d_gene: .
v_gene: TRBV11-3
j_gene: TRBJ2-5
abundance: .
CDR3aa: CASSLSAGQQETQYF
CDR3nt: TGTGCCAGCAGCTTATCGGCGGGACAGCAAGAGACCCAGTACTTC

d_gene: .
v_gene: TRBV7-3
j_gene: TRBJ1-1
abundance: many
CDR3aa: CASSLKPASNTEAFF
CDR3nt: TGTGCCAGCAGCTTAAAACCGGCCAGCAACACTGAAGCTTTCTTT

d_gene: TRBD2
v_gene: TRBV28
j_gene: TRBJ2-4
abundance: few
CDR3aa: CASSSAGEAKNIQYF
CDR3nt: TGTGCCAGCAGTTCAGCGGGAGAGGCCAAAAACATTCAGTACTTC

d_gene: TRBD1
v_gene: TRBV5-1
j_gene: TRBJ2-1
abundance: many
CDR3aa: CASSLRTGFYNEQFF
CDR3nt: TGCGCCAGCAGCCTGAGGACAGGGTTCTACAATGAGCAGTTCTTC

d_gene: TRBD1
v_gene: TRBV28
j_gene: TRBJ1-2
abundance: .
CDR3aa: CASRPDRVGGYTF
CDR3nt: TGTGCCAGCAGACCGGACAGGGTGGGGGGCTACACCTTC

d_gene: .
v_gene: TRBV12-3/TRBV12-4
j_gene: TRBJ2-2
abundance: few
CDR3aa: CASRRTGELFF
CDR3nt: TGTGCCAGCAGGCGTACCGGGGAGCTGTTTTTT

d_gene: .
v_gene: TRBV6-2/TRBV6-3
j_gene: TRBJ1-5
abundance: .
CDR3aa: CASSYSVSLQPQHF
CDR3nt: TGTGCCAGCAGTTACTCTGTCAGTTTGCAGCCCCAGCATTTT

d_gene: .
v_gene: TRBV20-1
j_gene: TRBJ2-7
abundance: .
CDR3aa: CSARAGSYEQYF
CDR3nt: TGCAGTGCTAGAGCGGGATCCTACGAGCAGTACTTC

d_gene: .
v_gene: TRBV11-2
j_gene: TRBJ2-7
abundance: .
CDR3aa: CASSLGDVASYEQYF
CDR3nt: TGTGCCAGCAGCTTAGGGGACGTCGCCTCCTACGAGCAGTACTTC

d_gene: TRBD2
v_gene: TRBV7-2
j_gene: TRBJ2-2
abundance: many
CDR3aa: CASSPIRTSGGRGELFF
CDR3nt: TGTGCCAGCAGCCCAATCAGGACTAGCGGGGGAAGAGGGGAGCTGTTTTTT

d_gene: TRBD1
v_gene: TRBV3-1
j_gene: TRBJ1-2
abundance: many
CDR3aa: CASSQVGTGDVGTF
CDR3nt: TGTGCCAGCAGCCAAGTGGGGACAGGTGATGTGGGCACCTTC

d_gene: TRBD2
v_gene: TRBV20-1
j_gene: TRBJ2-5
abundance: .
CDR3aa: CSAVPGLGRETQYF
CDR3nt: TGCAGTGCCGTGCCGGGACTAGGGAGGGAGACCCAGTACTTC

d_gene: .
v_gene: TRBV12-3/TRBV12-4
j_gene: TRBJ1-6
abundance: many
CDR3aa: CASSLSGQNSPLHF
CDR3nt: TGTGCCAGCAGTTTGAGCGGACAAAATTCACCCCTCCACTTT

d_gene: .
v_gene: TRBV5-1
j_gene: TRBJ2-5
abundance: many
CDR3aa: CASSLGTLFQETQYF
CDR3nt: TGCGCCAGCAGCTTGGGGACACTGTTCCAAGAGACCCAGTACTTC

d_gene: TRBD2
v_gene: TRBV7-9
j_gene: TRBJ2-2
abundance: .
CDR3aa: CASSLLAGGIPGELFF
CDR3nt: TGTGCCAGCAGCTTACTCGCGGGGGGGATTCCCGGGGAGCTGTTTTTT

d_gene: TRBD1
v_gene: TRBV29-1
j_gene: TRBJ2-2
abundance: .
CDR3aa: CSVPADRTGATTGELFF
CDR3nt: TGCAGCGTTCCCGCCGACAGGACAGGGGCCACCACCGGGGAGCTGTTTTTT

d_gene: .
v_gene: TRBV7-6
j_gene: TRBJ2-3
abundance: many
CDR3aa: CASSPGLGDTDTQYF
CDR3nt: TGTGCCAGCAGCCCGGGACTTGGGGACACAGATACGCAGTATTTT

d_gene: TRBD2
v_gene: TRBV6-1
j_gene: TRBJ2-1
abundance: many
CDR3aa: CASNPSGGASYNEQFF
CDR3nt: TGTGCCAGCAACCCAAGCGGGGGGGCGTCCTACAATGAGCAGTTCTTC

d_gene: TRBD1
v_gene: TRBV6-2/TRBV6-3
j_gene: TRBJ1-1
abundance: many
CDR3aa: CASSPWDSIEAAEAFF
CDR3nt: TGTGCCAGCAGCCCTTGGGACAGCATCGAGGCGGCTGAAGCTTTCTTT

d_gene: TRBD1
v_gene: TRBV28
j_gene: TRBJ2-7
abundance: many
CDR3aa: CASRARGILYEQYF
CDR3nt: TGTGCCAGCAGAGCCAGGGGGATTCTCTACGAGCAGTACTTC

d_gene: .
v_gene: TRBV27
j_gene: TRBJ1-1
abundance: few
CDR3aa: CASSSEQGLRGTEAFF
CDR3nt: TGTGCCAGCAGTTCAGAACAAGGTTTACGGGGCACTGAAGCTTTCTTT

d_gene: TRBD1
v_gene: TRBV5-1
j_gene: TRBJ2-5
abundance: many
CDR3aa: CASSPKSGDRRFEEQYF
CDR3nt: TGCGCCAGCAGCCCCAAGTCAGGGGACAGGCGGTTTGAGGAGCAGTACTTC

d_gene: TRBD2
v_gene: TRBV20-1
j_gene: TRBJ2-7
abundance: .
CDR3aa: CSASGRPYEQYF
CDR3nt: TGCAGTGCTAGCGGGAGGCCCTACGAGCAGTACTTC

d_gene: .
v_gene: TRBV6-1
j_gene: TRBJ2-2
abundance: many
CDR3aa: CASSVAGLTGELFF
CDR3nt: TGTGCCAGCAGTGTGGCAGGACTCACCGGGGAGCTGTTTTTT

d_gene: .
v_gene: TRBV20-1
j_gene: TRBJ1-2
abundance: many
CDR3aa: CSAGTANYGYTF
CDR3nt: TGCAGTGCGGGGACGGCGAACTATGGCTACACCTTC

d_gene: .
v_gene: TRBV12-3/TRBV12-4
j_gene: TRBJ2-3
abundance: .
CDR3aa: CASMPSLDTQYF
CDR3nt: TGTGCCAGCATGCCTAGCCTAGATACGCAGTATTTT

d_gene: .
v_gene: TRBV4-2
j_gene: TRBJ1-5
abundance: many
CDR3aa: CASSQVWDIDQPQHF
CDR3nt: TGTGCCAGCAGCCAAGTTTGGGACATAGATCAGCCCCAGCATTTT

d_gene: .
v_gene: TRBV20-1
j_gene: TRBJ2-5
abundance: few
CDR3aa: CSARKGYGGETQYF
CDR3nt: TGCAGTGCTAGAAAAGGATACGGGGGAGAGACCCAGTACTTC

d_gene: .
v_gene: TRBV7-2
j_gene: TRBJ2-6
abundance: many
CDR3aa: CASSLGPGANVLTF
CDR3nt: TGTGCCAGCAGCTTAGGGCCTGGGGCCAACGTCCTGACTTTC

d_gene: TRBD2
v_gene: TRBV9
j_gene: TRBJ2-1
abundance: many
CDR3aa: CASSVASSGYNEQFF
CDR3nt: TGTGCCAGCAGCGTAGCGTCTAGCGGTTACAATGAGCAGTTCTTC

d_gene: .
v_gene: TRBV9
j_gene: TRBJ1-3
abundance: once
CDR3aa: CASSDHREDTIYF
CDR3nt: TGTGCCAGCAGCGATCACAGGGAGGACACCATATATTTT

d_gene: .
v_gene: TRBV4-1
j_gene: TRBJ1-5
abundance: many
CDR3aa: CASSADGSNQPQHF
CDR3nt: TGCGCCAGCAGTGCGGACGGATCAAATCAGCCCCAGCATTTT

d_gene: TRBD1
v_gene: TRBV29-1
j_gene: TRBJ2-3
abundance: many
CDR3aa: CSVSDRGTSTDTQYF
CDR3nt: TGCAGCGTTTCCGACAGGGGAACTAGCACAGATACGCAGTATTTT

d_gene: .
v_gene: TRBV5-1
j_gene: TRBJ1-1
abundance: few
CDR3aa: CASSLGQDLGEAFF
CDR3nt: TGCGCCAGCAGCTTGGGACAGGATCTCGGTGAAGCTTTCTTT

d_gene: .
v_gene: TRBV7-2
j_gene: TRBJ2-2
abundance: .
CDR3aa: CASSPNRVSSGELFF
CDR3nt: TGTGCCAGCAGCCCCAACAGGGTCTCCAGCGGGGAGCTGTTTTTT

d_gene: .
v_gene: TRBV6-2/TRBV6-3
j_gene: TRBJ2-2
abundance: .
CDR3aa: CASSAIGNTGELFF
CDR3nt: TGTGCCAGCAGCGCGATAGGGAACACCGGGGAGCTGTTTTTT

d_gene: .
v_gene: TRBV28
j_gene: TRBJ2-7
abundance: few
CDR3aa: CASSYRDASYEQYF
CDR3nt: TGTGCCAGCAGCTACCGGGACGCCTCCTACGAGCAGTACTTC

d_gene: .
v_gene: TRBV6-1
j_gene: TRBJ2-7
abundance: many
CDR3aa: CASSDAGPQSEQYF
CDR3nt: TGTGCCAGCAGTGACGCCGGGCCCCAATCCGAGCAGTACTTC

d_gene: .
v_gene: TRBV28
j_gene: TRBJ1-2
abundance: many
CDR3aa: CASSLGIPAGYTF
CDR3nt: TGTGCCAGCAGTTTAGGGATTCCCGCTGGCTACACCTTC

d_gene: TRBD1
v_gene: TRBV7-2
j_gene: TRBJ1-5
abundance: many
CDR3aa: CASSWTGGANNQPQHF
CDR3nt: TGTGCCAGCAGCTGGACAGGGGGCGCGAACAATCAGCCCCAGCATTTT

d_gene: TRBD1
v_gene: TRBV6-2/TRBV6-3
j_gene: TRBJ1-2
abundance: many
CDR3aa: CASSYLSGTDLYGYTF
CDR3nt: TGTGCCAGCAGTTACTTATCCGGGACAGACTTATATGGCTACACCTTC

d_gene: .
v_gene: TRBV14
j_gene: TRBJ2-1
abundance: .
CDR3aa: CASSQGFGQGRGEQFF
CDR3nt: TGTGCCAGCAGCCAAGGGTTCGGGCAGGGGCGTGGTGAGCAGTTCTTC

d_gene: .
v_gene: TRBV4-3
j_gene: TRBJ1-2
abundance: many
CDR3aa: CASSPRWQGTYGYTF
CDR3nt: TGCGCCAGCAGCCCAAGATGGCAGGGGACCTATGGCTACACCTTC

d_gene: .
v_gene: TRBV4-3
j_gene: TRBJ1-2
abundance: many
CDR3aa: CASSHHGVGYGYTF
CDR3nt: TGCGCCAGCAGCCACCACGGAGTGGGCTATGGCTACACCTTC

d_gene: .
v_gene: TRBV7-9
j_gene: TRBJ2-1
abundance: many
CDR3aa: CASSLVSFGGPSYNEQFF
CDR3nt: TGTGCCAGCAGCTTAGTCAGTTTCGGGGGGCCCTCCTACAATGAGCAGTTCTTC

d_gene: TRBD1
v_gene: TRBV28
j_gene: TRBJ1-1
abundance: .
CDR3aa: CASISRVLQGRGRAFF
CDR3nt: TGTGCCAGCATAAGTCGGGTGCTACAGGGGAGAGGAAGGGCTTTCTTT

d_gene: .
v_gene: TRBV20-1
j_gene: TRBJ1-4
abundance: many
CDR3aa: CSAPEAGVKLFF
CDR3nt: TGCAGTGCTCCCGAGGCCGGGGTCAAACTGTTTTTT

d_gene: .
v_gene: TRBV24-1
j_gene: TRBJ2-3
abundance: .
CDR3aa: CATSGCAQSTDTQYF
CDR3nt: TGTGCCACCAGTGGGTGCGCCCAAAGCACAGATACGCAGTATTTT

d_gene: TRBD2
v_gene: TRBV20-1
j_gene: TRBJ2-5
abundance: many
CDR3aa: CSATGTSPEETQYF
CDR3nt: TGCAGTGCAACCGGGACTAGCCCCGAAGAGACCCAGTACTTC